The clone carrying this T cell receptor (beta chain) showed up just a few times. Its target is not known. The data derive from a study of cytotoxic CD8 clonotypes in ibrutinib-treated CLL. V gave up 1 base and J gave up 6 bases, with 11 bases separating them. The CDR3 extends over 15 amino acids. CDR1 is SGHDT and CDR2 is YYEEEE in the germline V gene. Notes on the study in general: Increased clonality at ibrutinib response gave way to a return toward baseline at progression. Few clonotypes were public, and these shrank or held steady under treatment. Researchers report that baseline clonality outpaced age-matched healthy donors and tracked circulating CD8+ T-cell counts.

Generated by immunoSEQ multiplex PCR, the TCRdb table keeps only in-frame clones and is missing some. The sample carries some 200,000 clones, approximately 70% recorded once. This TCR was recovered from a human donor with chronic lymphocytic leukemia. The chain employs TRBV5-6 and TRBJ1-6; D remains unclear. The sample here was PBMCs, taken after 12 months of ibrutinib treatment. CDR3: CASSLYGRTNSPLHF. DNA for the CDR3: TGTGCCAGCAGCTTGTACGGGAGGACTAATTCACCCCTCCACTTT.